This TCR beta chain was obtained from a study of T cell repertoires in cytomegalovirus infection. A single record per CDR3 protein comes from TCRdb applying MiXCR to the reads. The repertoire holds 230,000 or so distinct CDR3 sequences, with 35% to 40% as singletons. About this clonotype: As yet, its antigen is unknown.

This TCR was sampled from a human donor in good health (CMV status not recorded). Some clones in this sample may be carry-over from other donors' samples. The material sequenced was CD8+ T cells from cultured PBMCs, taken from culture after CMV antigen stimulation.

The CDR3 DNA reads TGTGCCAGCAGCTTAAGAGGGCTAGCGGCGAAGTACACCGGGGAGCTGTTTTTT. This translates into CASSLRGLAAKYTGELFF. The V gene is TRBV7-2, the J gene TRBJ2-2, with 7 nucleotides matching TRBD2. This CDR3 is built from 18 residues. V dropped 2 bases and J dropped 3; count of bases not matched to a gene: 12. The germline V gene has CDR1 SGHTA and CDR2 FQGNSA. Based on the CDR3 plus reference TRBV7-2 and TRBJ2-2, the full variable domain is GAGVSQSPSNKVTEKGKDVELRCDPISGHTALYWYRQSLGQGLEFLIYFQGNSAPDKSGLPSDRFSAERTGGSVSTLTIQRTQQEDSAVYLCASSLRGLAAKYTGELFFGEGSRLTVL.